Below, 21 T cell receptor beta chains from the same sample are listed, as sequenced in a study of T cell repertoires in cytomegalovirus infection. TCRdb processed the reads anew with MiXCR; each CDR3 protein has one entry. This table holds some 200,000 distinct CDR3 sequences, roughly 9.8% found once. The specimen sequenced was PBMCs. Receptor source: a human donor in good health (CMV status not recorded). Some clones in this sample may be carry-over from other donors' samples.

The chain has TRBV5-1 and TRBJ1-1; 8 bases are shared with TRBD1. The V gene's germline CDR1 is SGHRS and CDR2 YFSETQ. J was trimmed by 4 bases and V by 0 bases; bases with no gene match: 5. This CDR3 is built from 15 residues. The CDR3 coding sequence is TGCGCCAGCAGCTTGGCGGCAGGGGGCGTCACTGAAGCTTTCTTT. It translates to CASSLAAGGVTEAFF.

In this sample, this clonotype turned up many times. The rearrangement uses TRBV14 and TRBJ2-5, with D hard to call. The CDR3 length is 16 residues. Germline lookup yields CDR1 SGHDN and CDR2 FVKESK. V was shortened by 4 bases and J by 4 bases, with 19 bases between the two germline ends. The CDR3 DNA reads TGTGCCAGCAGCCTGCTTTGGGCGGAGATCGGAGAGACCCAGTACTTC. This sequence encodes CASSLLWAEIGETQYF.

For this clonotype: Possible read error: a much larger clone is one base away. This rearrangement joins TRBV28 to TRBJ1-5; D not certain. Germline assignment: CDR1 MDHEN and CDR2 SYDVKM. Between the trimmed V and J ends, which lost 2 bases and 4 bases, there was a span of 6 bases. The CDR3 covers 13 residues. In DNA, the CDR3 is TGTGCCAGCAGTTTACCCCAGAATCAGCCCCAGCATTTT. As protein: CASSLPQNQPQHF.

This clonotype was counted a few times. The chain links TRBV7-8 to TRBJ1-1; a weak D match, TRBD1 (5 bases). V shed 3 bases and J shed 2 bases, with 7 bases lying between them. Germline V gene sequence: CDR1 SGHVS, CDR2 FQNEAQ. CDR3 length: 13 amino acids. The chain's CDR3 is CASSFDSNTEAFF. The CDR3 nucleotides read TGTGCCAGCAGCTTCGACAGTAACACTGAAGCTTTCTTT.

This clonotype was recorded at least ten times. V usage is TRBV29-1 and J usage is TRBJ1-2, with D possibly TRBD1 on 6 matching bases. The germline CDR1 and CDR2 sequences are SQVTM and ANQGSEA. The CDR3 runs to 14 residues. V gave up 6 bases and J gave up 4 bases, with 18 bases separating them. For the CDR3, the DNA is TGCAGCGTCGACCCGGGGGGGGCAGCCTATGGCTACACCTTC. Residues: CSVDPGGAAYGYTF. The whole variable domain, remainder taken from reference TRBV29-1 and TRBJ1-2, is SAVISQKPSRDICQRGTSLTIQCQVDSQVTMMFWYRQQPGQSLTLIATANQGSEATYESGFVIDKFPISRPNLTFSTLTVSNMSPEDSSIYLCSVDPGGAAYGYTFGSGTRLTVV.

This clonotype was recorded at least ten times. This chain uses TRBV7-2 with TRBJ1-2, with 7 nucleotides matching TRBD1. V dropped 3 bases and J dropped 0; count of bases not matched to a gene: 1. Germline values: CDR1 SGHTA, CDR2 FQGNSA. The CDR3 runs 14 residues. CDR3 protein: CASSFGTANYGYTF. CDR3 sequence (DNA): TGTGCCAGCAGCTTCGGGACAGCTAACTATGGCTACACCTTC.

The table lists this clonotype with many counts. The J gene is TRBJ1-5, the V gene TRBV7-2, with TRBD1 as a possible D gene (5 bases). The ends were cut back, 0 bases at V and 7 bases at J, with 13 bases in the middle. Germline CDR1 SGHTA, CDR2 FQGNSA. The CDR3 spans 15 residues. DNA for the CDR3: TGTGCCAGCAGCTTAGCGCCGGCAGGGAGCCAGCCCCAGCATTTT. Its protein product is CASSLAPAGSQPQHF. Full variable domain (missing parts from reference TRBV7-2 and TRBJ1-5): GAGVSQSPSNKVTEKGKDVELRCDPISGHTALYWYRQSLGQGLEFLIYFQGNSAPDKSGLPSDRFSAERTGGSVSTLTIQRTQQEDSAVYLCASSLAPAGSQPQHFGDGTRLSIL.

This clonotype appeared a few times. The chain employs TRBV5-8 and TRBJ2-1; D ambiguous. This CDR3 region has 13 residues. Trimming stripped 1 base from V and 4 bases from J, with 6 bases between. CDR1 is SGHTS, CDR2 YDEGEE, per germline. The CDR3 DNA reads TGTGCCAGCAGCTTGCTGGGGTACAATGAGCAGTTCTTC. Protein sequence: CASSLLGYNEQFF. The full variable domain, rest sourced from reference TRBV5-8 and TRBJ2-1, is EAGVTQSPTHLIKTRGQQATLRCSPISGHTSVYWYQQALGLGLQFLLWYDEGEERNRGNFPPRFSGRQFPNYSSELNVNALELEDSALYLCASSLLGYNEQFFGPGTRLTVL.

The V and J genes are TRBV20-1 and TRBJ1-5; weak D call: TRBD1 (5 bases). Germline V gene data show CDR1 as DFQATT and CDR2 as SNEGSKA (reference sequence). The CDR3 has 12 residues. Trimming removed 3 bases at V and 5 bases at J, with 8 bases between. The CDR3 DNA sequence: TGCAGTGCTAGCTGGGGGGATCAGCCCCAGCATTTT. It specifies CSASWGDQPQHF.

This sequence joins TRBV28 and TRBJ1-2, with D unresolved. This CDR3 contains 15 residues. The germline V gene encodes CDR1 MDHEN and CDR2 SYDVKM. V shed 4 bases and J shed 3 bases, with 15 bases lying between them. CDR3 in amino acids: CASSSFNRVYYGYTF. The DNA for the CDR3 is TGTGCCAGCAGTTCCTTTAATCGGGTGTACTATGGCTACACCTTC.

In this sample, this clonotype turned up a few times. The CDR3 spells CASRRGTVAEAFF. CDR3 sequence (DNA): TGTGCCAGCAGGCGAGGGACAGTAGCTGAAGCTTTCTTT. The J gene is TRBJ1-1, the V gene TRBV6-6, with TRBD1 identical over 7 bases. The CDR3 extends over 13 amino acids. Looked up from germline, CDR1 is MNHNY and CDR2 is SVGAGI (reference sequence). V dropped 6 bases and J dropped 6; count of bases not matched to a gene: 7.

Regarding this clonotype: A much larger clonotype is one base distant, so this may be a read error. The chain combines TRBV12-3 or TRBV12-4 with TRBJ2-3, with a possible D match to TRBD1 (6 bases). This CDR3 contains 15 residues. The CDR3, as DNA: TGTGCCAGCAGTGACGACAGGTTTATTGCAGATACGCCGTATTTT. This codes for CASSDDRFIADTPYF.

The CDR3 region has the DNA TGCAGTGCTAGAGATCCCCTACGACCGGAACGGGTAGGCGAGCAGTACTTC. Translation gives CSARDPLRPERVGEQYF. The chain joins TRBV20-1 to TRBJ2-7; D uncertain. This CDR3 has 17 amino acids. From germline, CDR1 is DFQATT and CDR2 SNEGSKA (reference sequence). V was clipped by 0 bases and J by 6 bases, with 24 bases between them.

This clonotype has only a few counts. The chain links TRBV28 to TRBJ1-2; D call uncertain. With 3 bases removed from V and 8 bases from J, the gap between germline ends came to 16 bases. Looked up from germline, CDR1 is MDHEN and CDR2 is SYDVKM. The CDR3 spans 14 residues. This CDR3 reads CASSLLSRAGGYTF. The CDR3 DNA is TGTGCCAGCAGTTTGTTATCCCGGGCCGGGGGCTACACCTTC.

The chain employs TRBV4-1 and TRBJ2-1, with no clear D. The V and J ends lost 0 bases and 2 bases respectively, with 8 bases between them. Germline V gene sequence: CDR1 MGHRA, CDR2 YSYEKL. This CDR3 spans 15 amino acids. In DNA form, the CDR3 reads TGCGCCAGCAGCCAAGAACAGAGGCCCTACAATGAGCAGTTCTTC. Its translation is CASSQEQRPYNEQFF.

There are many counts of this clonotype. V gene TRBV2 combines with J gene TRBJ1-2, with TRBD1 matching 7 bases. The germline V gene encodes CDR1 SNHLY and CDR2 FYNNEI. Losses at the gene ends were 3 bases for V and 2 bases for J; bases not matched to a gene: 0. CDR3 length: 13 residues. The CDR3 is CASSETGNYGYTF. For the CDR3, the DNA is TGTGCCAGCAGTGAGACAGGGAACTATGGCTACACCTTC.

The chain couples TRBV5-1 to TRBJ2-3, with TRBD2 matching 14 bases. Germline V gene lookup returns CDR1 SGHRS and CDR2 YFSETQ. The CDR3 consists of 17 residues. Trimming removed 4 bases from V and 2 bases from J; junction bases left unmatched: 6. This CDR3 is CASSGGTSGGFTDTQYF. The CDR3 bases are TGCGCCAGCAGCGGCGGGACTAGCGGGGGCTTCACAGATACGCAGTATTTT.

The chain carries TRBV27 and TRBJ2-1; 11 positions match TRBD1. V was pared by 6 bases and J by 0 bases, with 7 bases of the junction left unmatched. Germline CDR1 and CDR2: MNHEY and SMNVEV (reference sequence). This CDR3 is built from 17 residues. The CDR3 reads CASSPKGTGGSYNEQFF. The CDR3 bases are TGTGCCAGCAGCCCCAAGGGGACAGGGGGCTCCTACAATGAGCAGTTCTTC.

This chain joins TRBV30 and TRBJ2-3; TRBD2 agrees at 10 bases. Trimming cost V 0 bases and J 7 bases; bases outside gene matches: 4. This CDR3 spans 14 amino acids. Germline lookup yields CDR1 GTSNPN and CDR2 SVGIG (reference sequence). The CDR3 DNA sequence: TGTGCCTGGAGTGTCCTAGCGGGAGTTTATACGCAGTATTTT. This translates into CAWSVLAGVYTQYF.

Many counts were recorded for this clonotype. The chain's CDR3 is CASSSGTGHEQYF. In DNA form, the CDR3 reads TGTGCCAGCAGCTCCGGGACAGGGCACGAGCAGTACTTC. The chain carries TRBV5-6 and TRBJ2-7, with 9 bases lining up with TRBD1. Germline V CDR1 and CDR2: SGHDT, YYEEEE. V shed 3 bases, J shed 5 bases, and the junction held 3 bases outside the gene matches. The CDR3 has 13 amino acids.

The V call is TRBV20-1, the J call TRBJ2-7, with TRBD2 identical over 9 bases. The length of the CDR3 is 15 residues. CDR1 and CDR2 (germline): DFQATT, SNEGSKA (reference sequence). The trim removed 4 bases at V and 5 bases at J, leaving 12 bases unmatched. The CDR3 here is CSATRPGTSIHEQYF. As DNA, the CDR3 is TGCAGTGCTACACGTCCCGGGACTAGCATACACGAGCAGTACTTC.